Below, one T cell receptor (beta chain) is given with its context. Its antigen remains unidentified. The input lacks base qualities; no much larger clone sits a single base away. The immunoSEQ Assay, a bias-controlled multiplex PCR, was used to amplify TCRbeta CDR3 regions from genomic DNA. In the source study's methods: The number of nucleated cells in each sample was estimated from the amplification of reference gene primers within the assay. Sequence reads were collapsed and filtered to measure the absolute abundance of every unique TCRbeta CDR3 rearrangement. Productive Simpson clonality was computed per sample as the square root of Simpson's diversity index over productive rearrangements. TCRdb carries this immuneACCESS record with in-frame sequences only. Its versions omit some clonotypes, under half of them owing to an unresolved V gene in the studies checked, with the rest unexplained. V, J and clone size were drawn from that table, and D and trimming were deduced from the DNA. The sample yields more than 300,000 clones; around 87% were counted once. More than 9% of the sample comes from the top ten.

After removal of 1 base from V and 3 bases from J, the junction retains 3 bases not matched to a gene. From the cysteine through the phenylalanine, the CDR3 covers 16 amino acids. CDR3 DNA is the only sequence kept; it has 48 bases, read in frame from the first base. Per the germline V gene, SGHTA is the CDR1 and FQGNSA is the CDR2. The data derive from a study of blood T cell repertoires in COVID-19 (dated by TCRdb to about 2020). With respect to the entire study: Collaborator samples came from the United States, Italy and Spain and covered acute and convalescent phases of COVID-19. The prospective study material was composed of cDNA or gDNA derived from T cells, B-cell-depleted T cells, or PBMCs. The repertoires were released in a freely available public database intended as a resource for research on the immune response to SARS-CoV-2. Samples were obtained from the ongoing ImmuneRACE study (first 160 participants) and from approximately 1,200 subjects provided by 6 global collaborators. Where available, HLA class I and class II types were obtained from metadata supplied by the sample provider rather than from assay-based typing. The sample metadata nearly always contained a de-identified subject ID, COVID-19 status, age in years and sex. The dataset comprised deeply sampled blood TCRbeta repertoires from subjects exposed to, actively infected with, or recovered from COVID-19. Findings and caveats that apply to the study as a whole: How much clinical and demographic metadata was included differed by source and by participant, and the metadata was provided uncurated.

At one collaborating source in Seattle, patients were enrolled during active infection and were followed longitudinally through the course of disease. Collaborating institutions collected whole blood in K2EDTA tubes following their own protocols. For TCRbeta analysis, collaborator samples were shipped as frozen whole blood, as isolated PBMCs, or as DNA extracted from either sample type. The chain joins TRBV7-2 to TRBJ2-2; 9 bases in the middle match TRBD2. The TCR sequence derives from a woman in her 30s with COVID-19, enrolled during active disease. Sequencing used peripheral blood. The CDR3 amino acid sequence is: CASSLGGTSHTGELFF. The DNA is as follows: TGTGCCAGCAGCTTAGGGGGGACTAGCCACACCGGGGAGCTGTTTTTT. Here the CDR3 is joined to the reference TRBV7-2 and TRBJ2-2 genes, and the full variable domain is: GAGVSQSPSNKVTEKGKDVELRCDPISGHTALYWYRQSLGQGLEFLIYFQGNSAPDKSGLPSDRFSAERTGGSVSTLTIQRTQQEDSAVYLCASSLGGTSHTGELFFGEGSRLTVL.